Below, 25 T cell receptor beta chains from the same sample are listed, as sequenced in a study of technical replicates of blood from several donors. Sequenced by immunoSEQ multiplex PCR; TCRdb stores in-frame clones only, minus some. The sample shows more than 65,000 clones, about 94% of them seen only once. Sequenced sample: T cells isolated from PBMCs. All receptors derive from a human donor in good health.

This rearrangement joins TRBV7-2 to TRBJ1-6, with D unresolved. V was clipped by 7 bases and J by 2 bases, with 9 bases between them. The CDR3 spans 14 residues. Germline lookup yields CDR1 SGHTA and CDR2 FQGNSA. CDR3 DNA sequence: TGTGCCAGCACGGCGGTCCCCTATAATTCACCCCTCCACTTT. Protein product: CASTAVPYNSPLHF. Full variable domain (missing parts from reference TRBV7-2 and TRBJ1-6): GAGVSQSPSNKVTEKGKDVELRCDPISGHTALYWYRQSLGQGLEFLIYFQGNSAPDKSGLPSDRFSAERTGGSVSTLTIQRTQQEDSAVYLCASTAVPYNSPLHFGNGTRLTVT.

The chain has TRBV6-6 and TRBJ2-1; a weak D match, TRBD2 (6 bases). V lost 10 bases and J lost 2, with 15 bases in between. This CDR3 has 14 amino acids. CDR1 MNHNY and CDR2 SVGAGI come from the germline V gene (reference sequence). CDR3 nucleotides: TGTGCCACTCGGGGGATAGGCCCCTACAATGAGCAGTTCTTC. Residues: CATRGIGPYNEQFF.

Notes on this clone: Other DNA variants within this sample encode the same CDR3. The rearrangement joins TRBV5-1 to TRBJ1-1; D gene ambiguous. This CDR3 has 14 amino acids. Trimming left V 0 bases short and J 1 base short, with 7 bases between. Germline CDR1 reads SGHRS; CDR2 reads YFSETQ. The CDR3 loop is CASSLAPGNTEAFF. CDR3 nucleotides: TGCGCCAGCAGCTTGGCGCCGGGGAACACTGAAGCTTTCTTT.

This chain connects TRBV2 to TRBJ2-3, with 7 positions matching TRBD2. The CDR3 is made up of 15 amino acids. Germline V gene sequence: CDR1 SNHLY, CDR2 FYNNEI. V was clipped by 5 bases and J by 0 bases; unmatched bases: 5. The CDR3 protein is CASSRGRGSTDTQYF. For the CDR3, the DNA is TGTGCCAGCAGTCGTGGGCGGGGGAGCACAGATACGCAGTATTTT.

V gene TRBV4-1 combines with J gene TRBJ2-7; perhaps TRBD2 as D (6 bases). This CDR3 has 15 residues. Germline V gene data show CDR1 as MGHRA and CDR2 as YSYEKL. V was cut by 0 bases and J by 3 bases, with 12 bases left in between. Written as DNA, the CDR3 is TGCGCCAGCAGCCAAGATCAACTAGCAGGCTACGAGCAGTACTTC. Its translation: CASSQDQLAGYEQYF.

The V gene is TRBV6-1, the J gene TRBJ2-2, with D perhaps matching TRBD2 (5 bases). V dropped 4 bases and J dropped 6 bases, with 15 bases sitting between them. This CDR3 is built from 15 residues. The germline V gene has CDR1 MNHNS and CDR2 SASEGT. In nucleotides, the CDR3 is TGTGCCAGCAGTGTTCCGGGAAGAGTGGCCGGGGAGCTGTTTTTT. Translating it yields CASSVPGRVAGELFF.

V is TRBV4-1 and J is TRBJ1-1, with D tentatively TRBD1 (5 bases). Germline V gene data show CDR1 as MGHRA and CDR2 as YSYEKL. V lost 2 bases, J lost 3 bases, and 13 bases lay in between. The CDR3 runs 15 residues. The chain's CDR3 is CASSQLGLGDTEAFF. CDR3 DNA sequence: TGCGCCAGCAGCCAACTGGGACTCGGGGACACTGAAGCTTTCTTT.

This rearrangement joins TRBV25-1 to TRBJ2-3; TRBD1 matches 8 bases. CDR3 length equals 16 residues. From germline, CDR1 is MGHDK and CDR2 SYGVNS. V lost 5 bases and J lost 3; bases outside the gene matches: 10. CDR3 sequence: CASSKTQGAGTDTQYF. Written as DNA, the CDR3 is TGTGCCAGCAGTAAAACCCAGGGGGCTGGAACAGATACGCAGTATTTT.

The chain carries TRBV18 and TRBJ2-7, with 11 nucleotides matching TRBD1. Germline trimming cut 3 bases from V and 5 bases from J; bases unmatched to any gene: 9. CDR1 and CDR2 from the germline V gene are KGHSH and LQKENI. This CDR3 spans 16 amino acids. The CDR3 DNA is TGTGCCAGCTCACCCCATCCGGGACAGGGGGACCACGAGCAGTACTTC. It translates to CASSPHPGQGDHEQYF.

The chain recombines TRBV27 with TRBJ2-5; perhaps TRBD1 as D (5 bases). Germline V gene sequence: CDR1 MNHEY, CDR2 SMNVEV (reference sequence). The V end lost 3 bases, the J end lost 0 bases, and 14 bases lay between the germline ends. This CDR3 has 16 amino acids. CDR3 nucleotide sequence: TGTGCCAGCAGTTTGTCCAGGGTTTCGTACCAAGAGACCCAGTACTTC. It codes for CASSLSRVSYQETQYF.

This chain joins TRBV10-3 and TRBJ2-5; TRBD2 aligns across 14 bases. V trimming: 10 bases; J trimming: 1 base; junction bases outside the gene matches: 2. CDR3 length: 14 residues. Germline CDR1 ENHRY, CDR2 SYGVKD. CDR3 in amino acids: CATGTSGSQETQYF. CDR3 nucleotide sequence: TGTGCCACCGGGACTAGCGGGAGCCAAGAGACCCAGTACTTC.

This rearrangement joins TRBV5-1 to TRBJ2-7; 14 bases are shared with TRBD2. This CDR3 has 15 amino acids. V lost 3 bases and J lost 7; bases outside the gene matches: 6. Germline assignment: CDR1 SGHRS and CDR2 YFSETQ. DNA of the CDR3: TGCGCCAGCAGCTCTTGGACTAGCGGGAGGAGTGAGCAGTACTTC. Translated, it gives CASSSWTSGRSEQYF.

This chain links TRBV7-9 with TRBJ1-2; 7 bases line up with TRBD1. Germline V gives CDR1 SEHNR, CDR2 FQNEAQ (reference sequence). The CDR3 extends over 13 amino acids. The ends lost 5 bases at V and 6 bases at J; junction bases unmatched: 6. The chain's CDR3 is CASSRQGTNGYTF. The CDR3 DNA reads TGTGCCAGCAGCCGACAGGGCACAAATGGCTACACCTTC. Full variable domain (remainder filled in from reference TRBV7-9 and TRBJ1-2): DTGVSQNPRHKITKRGQNVTFRCDPISEHNRLYWYRQTLGQGPEFLTYFQNEAQLEKSRLLSDRFSAERPKGSFSTLEIQRTEQGDSAMYLCASSRQGTNGYTFGSGTRLTVV.

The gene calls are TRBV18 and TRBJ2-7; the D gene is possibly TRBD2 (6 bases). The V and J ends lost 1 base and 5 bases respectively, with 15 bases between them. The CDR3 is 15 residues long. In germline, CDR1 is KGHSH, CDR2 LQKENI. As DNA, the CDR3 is TGTGCCAGCTCACCACTCGGGGGAAAGGCGAACGAGCAGTACTTC. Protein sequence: CASSPLGGKANEQYF.

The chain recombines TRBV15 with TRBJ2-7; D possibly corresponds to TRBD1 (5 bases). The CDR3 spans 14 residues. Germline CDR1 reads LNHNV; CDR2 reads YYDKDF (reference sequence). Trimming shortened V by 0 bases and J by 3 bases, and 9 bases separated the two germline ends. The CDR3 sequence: CATSRDTDSYEQYF. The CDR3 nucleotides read TGTGCCACCAGCAGAGATACCGACAGCTACGAGCAGTACTTC.

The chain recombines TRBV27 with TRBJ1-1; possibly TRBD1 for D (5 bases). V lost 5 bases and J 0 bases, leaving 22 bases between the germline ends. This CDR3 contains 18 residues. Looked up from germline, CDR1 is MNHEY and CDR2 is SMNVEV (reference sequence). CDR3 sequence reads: CASSPTTARVPLNTEAFF. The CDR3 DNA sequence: TGTGCCAGCAGTCCGACCACGGCCAGGGTGCCCTTGAACACTGAAGCTTTCTTT.

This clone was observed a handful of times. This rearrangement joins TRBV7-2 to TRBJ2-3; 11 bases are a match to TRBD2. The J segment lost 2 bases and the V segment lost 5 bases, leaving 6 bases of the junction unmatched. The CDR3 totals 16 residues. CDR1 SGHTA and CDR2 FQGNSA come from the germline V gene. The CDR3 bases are TGTGCCAGCAGCCCGAGACTAGCGGGGTACACAGATACGCAGTATTTT. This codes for CASSPRLAGYTDTQYF.

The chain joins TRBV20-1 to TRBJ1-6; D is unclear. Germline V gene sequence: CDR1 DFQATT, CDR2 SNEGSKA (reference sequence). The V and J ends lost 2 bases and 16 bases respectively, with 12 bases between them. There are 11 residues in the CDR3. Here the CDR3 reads CSARNSDSLHF. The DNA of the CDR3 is TGCAGTGCTAGAAATTCGGACTCTCTCCACTTT.

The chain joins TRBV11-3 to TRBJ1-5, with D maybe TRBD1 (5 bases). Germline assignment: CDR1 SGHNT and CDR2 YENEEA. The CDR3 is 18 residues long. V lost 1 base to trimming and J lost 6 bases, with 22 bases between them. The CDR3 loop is CASSLGNGTPRSGQPQHF. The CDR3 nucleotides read TGTGCCAGCAGCTTAGGAAATGGGACTCCCAGGTCGGGTCAGCCCCAGCATTTT.

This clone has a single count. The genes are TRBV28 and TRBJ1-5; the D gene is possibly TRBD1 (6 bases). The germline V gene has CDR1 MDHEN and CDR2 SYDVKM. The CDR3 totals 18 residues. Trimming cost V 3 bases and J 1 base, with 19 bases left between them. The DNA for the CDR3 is TGTGCCAGCAGTTTTCATTTTTGGGGACAAGGAAGCAATCAGCCCCAGCATTTT. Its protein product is CASSFHFWGQGSNQPQHF.

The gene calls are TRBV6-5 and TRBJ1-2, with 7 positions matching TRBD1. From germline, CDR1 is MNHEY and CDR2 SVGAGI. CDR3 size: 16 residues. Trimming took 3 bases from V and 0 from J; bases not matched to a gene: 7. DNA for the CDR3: TGTGCCAGCAGTTATGAAGGGGGCACAGCTAACTATGGCTACACCTTC. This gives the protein CASSYEGGTANYGYTF.

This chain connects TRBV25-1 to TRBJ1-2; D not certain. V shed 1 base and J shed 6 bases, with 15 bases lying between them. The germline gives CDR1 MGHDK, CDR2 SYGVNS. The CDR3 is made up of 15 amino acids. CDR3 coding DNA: TGTGCCAGCAGTGAATCAAGGTCGAACAGCAATGGCTACACCTTC. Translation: CASSESRSNSNGYTF.

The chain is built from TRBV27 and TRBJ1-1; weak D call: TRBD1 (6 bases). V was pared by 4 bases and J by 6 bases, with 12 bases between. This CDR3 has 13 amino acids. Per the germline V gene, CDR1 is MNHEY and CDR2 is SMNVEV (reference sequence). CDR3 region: CASSWQGWSEAFF. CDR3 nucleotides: TGTGCCAGCAGTTGGCAGGGGTGGTCTGAAGCTTTCTTT.

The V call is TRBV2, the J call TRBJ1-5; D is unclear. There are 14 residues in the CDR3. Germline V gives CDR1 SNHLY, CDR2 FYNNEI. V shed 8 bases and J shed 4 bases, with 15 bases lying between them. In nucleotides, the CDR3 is TGTGCCAGCTTTTTTGGCACACCGAATCAGCCCCAGCATTTT. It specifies CASFFGTPNQPQHF.

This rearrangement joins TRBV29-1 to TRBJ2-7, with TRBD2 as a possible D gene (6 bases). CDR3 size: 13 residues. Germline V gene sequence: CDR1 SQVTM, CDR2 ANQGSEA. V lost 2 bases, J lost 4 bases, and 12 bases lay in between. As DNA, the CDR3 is TGCAGCGTTGAAAGTCGGGGGAGGTACGAGCAGTACTTC. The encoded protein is CSVESRGRYEQYF.